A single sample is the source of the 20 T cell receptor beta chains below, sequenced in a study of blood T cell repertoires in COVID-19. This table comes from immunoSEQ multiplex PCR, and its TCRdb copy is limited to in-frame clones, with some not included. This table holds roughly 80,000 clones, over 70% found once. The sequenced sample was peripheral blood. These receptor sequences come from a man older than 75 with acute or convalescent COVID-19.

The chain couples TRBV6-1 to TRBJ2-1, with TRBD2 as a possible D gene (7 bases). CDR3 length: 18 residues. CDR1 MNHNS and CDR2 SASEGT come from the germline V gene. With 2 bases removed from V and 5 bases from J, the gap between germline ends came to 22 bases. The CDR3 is CASSESRGGGAIHNEQFF. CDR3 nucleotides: TGTGCCAGCAGTGAATCGCGCGGGGGCGGGGCCATTCACAATGAGCAGTTCTTC.

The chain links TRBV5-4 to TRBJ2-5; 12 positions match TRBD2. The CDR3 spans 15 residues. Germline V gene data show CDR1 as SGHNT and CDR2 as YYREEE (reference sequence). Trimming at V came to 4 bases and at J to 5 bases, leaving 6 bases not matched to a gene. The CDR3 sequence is CASSPSGGAGETQYF. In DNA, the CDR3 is TGTGCCAGCAGCCCTAGCGGGGGGGCGGGGGAGACCCAGTACTTC. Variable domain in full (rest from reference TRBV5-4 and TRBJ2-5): ETGVTQSPTHLIKTRGQQVTLRCSSQSGHNTVSWYQQALGQGPQFIFQYYREEENGRGNFPPRFSGLQFPNYSSELNVNALELDDSALYLCASSPSGGAGETQYFGPGTRLLVL.

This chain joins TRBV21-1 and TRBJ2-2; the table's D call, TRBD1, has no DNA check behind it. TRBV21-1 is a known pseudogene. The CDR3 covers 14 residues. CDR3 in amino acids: CASTWTGWTGELFF. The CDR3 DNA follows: TGTGCCAGCACCTGGACAGGGTGGACCGGGGAGCTGTTTTTT.

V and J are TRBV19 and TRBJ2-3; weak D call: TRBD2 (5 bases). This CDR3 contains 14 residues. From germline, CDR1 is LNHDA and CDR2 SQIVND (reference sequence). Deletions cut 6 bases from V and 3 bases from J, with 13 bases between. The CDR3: CASSRRERTDTQYF. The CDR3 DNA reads TGTGCCAGTAGCAGAAGGGAGAGGACAGATACGCAGTATTTT.

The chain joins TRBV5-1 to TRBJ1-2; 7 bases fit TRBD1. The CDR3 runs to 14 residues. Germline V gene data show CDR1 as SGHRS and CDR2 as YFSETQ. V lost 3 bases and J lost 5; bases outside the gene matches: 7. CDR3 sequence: CASSSGQQAYGYTF. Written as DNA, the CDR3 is TGCGCCAGCAGCTCGGGACAGCAGGCTTATGGCTACACCTTC. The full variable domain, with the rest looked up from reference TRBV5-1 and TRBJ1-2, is KAGVTQTPRYLIKTRGQQVTLSCSPISGHRSVSWYQQTPGQGLQFLFEYFSETQRNKGNFPGRFSGRQFSNSRSEMNVSTLELGDSALYLCASSSGQQAYGYTFGSGTRLTVV.

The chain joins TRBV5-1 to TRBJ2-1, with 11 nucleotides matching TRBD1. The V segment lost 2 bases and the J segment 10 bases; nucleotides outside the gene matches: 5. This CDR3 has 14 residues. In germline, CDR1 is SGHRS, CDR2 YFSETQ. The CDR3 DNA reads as TGCGCCAGCAGCTTCCGGACAGGGGGCGACGAGCAGTTCTTC. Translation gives CASSFRTGGDEQFF. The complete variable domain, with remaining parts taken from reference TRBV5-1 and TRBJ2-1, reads KAGVTQTPRYLIKTRGQQVTLSCSPISGHRSVSWYQQTPGQGLQFLFEYFSETQRNKGNFPGRFSGRQFSNSRSEMNVSTLELGDSALYLCASSFRTGGDEQFFGPGTRLTVL.

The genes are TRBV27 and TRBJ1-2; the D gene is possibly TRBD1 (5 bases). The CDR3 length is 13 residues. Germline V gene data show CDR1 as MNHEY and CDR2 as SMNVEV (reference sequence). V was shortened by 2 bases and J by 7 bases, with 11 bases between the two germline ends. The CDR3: CASSLKAGFGYTF. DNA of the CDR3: TGTGCCAGCAGTTTAAAGGCAGGGTTTGGCTACACCTTC.

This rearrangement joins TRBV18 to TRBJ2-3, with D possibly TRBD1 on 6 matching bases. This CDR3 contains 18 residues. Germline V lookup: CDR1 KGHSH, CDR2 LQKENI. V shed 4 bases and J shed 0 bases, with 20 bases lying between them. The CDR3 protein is CASSLQLNQGSSTDTQYF. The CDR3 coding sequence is TGTGCCAGCTCACTCCAACTCAACCAGGGGTCTAGCACAGATACGCAGTATTTT.

The CDR3 loop reads CASSATGGDQETQYF. For the CDR3, the DNA is TGCGCCAGCAGCGCGACAGGGGGAGACCAAGAGACCCAGTACTTC. The chain combines TRBV5-1 with TRBJ2-5; TRBD1 matches at 9 bases. The CDR3 loop spans 15 amino acids. CDR1 SGHRS and CDR2 YFSETQ come from the germline V gene. J gave up 0 bases and V 4 bases, and 4 bases lay outside the gene matches.

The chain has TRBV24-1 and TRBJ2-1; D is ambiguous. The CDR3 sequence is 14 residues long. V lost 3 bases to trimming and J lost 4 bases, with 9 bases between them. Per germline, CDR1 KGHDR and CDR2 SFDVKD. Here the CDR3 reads CATSDPQSYNEQFF. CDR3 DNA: TGTGCCACCAGTGATCCACAATCATACAATGAGCAGTTCTTC.

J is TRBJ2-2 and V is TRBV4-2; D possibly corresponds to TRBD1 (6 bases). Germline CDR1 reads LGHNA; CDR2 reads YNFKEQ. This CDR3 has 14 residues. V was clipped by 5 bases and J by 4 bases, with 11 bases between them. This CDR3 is CASSSQTGTGELFF. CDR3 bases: TGTGCCAGCAGCTCACAGACAGGCACCGGGGAGCTGTTTTTT.

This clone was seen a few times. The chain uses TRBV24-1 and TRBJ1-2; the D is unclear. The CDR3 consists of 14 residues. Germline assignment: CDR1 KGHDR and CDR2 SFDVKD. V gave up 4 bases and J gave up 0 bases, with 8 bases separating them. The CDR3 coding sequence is TGTGCCACCAGTGACGGGAGATCTAACTATGGCTACACCTTC. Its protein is CATSDGRSNYGYTF.

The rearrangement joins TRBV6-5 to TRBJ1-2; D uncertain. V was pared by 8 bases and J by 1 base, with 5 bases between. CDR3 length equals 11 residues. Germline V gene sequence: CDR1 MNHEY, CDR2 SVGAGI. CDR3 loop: CASADNYGYTF. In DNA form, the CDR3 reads TGTGCCAGCGCGGATAACTATGGCTACACCTTC.

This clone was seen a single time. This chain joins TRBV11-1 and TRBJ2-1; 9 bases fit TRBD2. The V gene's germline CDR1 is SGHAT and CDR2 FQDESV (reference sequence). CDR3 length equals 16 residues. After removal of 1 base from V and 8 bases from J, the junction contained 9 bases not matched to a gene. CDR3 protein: CASSLVPRGGVDEQFF. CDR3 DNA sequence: TGTGCCAGCAGCTTAGTCCCCCGCGGGGGGGTCGATGAGCAGTTCTTC. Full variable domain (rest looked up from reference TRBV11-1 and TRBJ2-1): EAEVAQSPRYKITEKSQAVAFWCDPISGHATLYWYRQILGQGPELLVQFQDESVVDDSQLPKDRFSAERLKGVDSTLKIQPAELGDSAMYLCASSLVPRGGVDEQFFGPGTRLTVL.

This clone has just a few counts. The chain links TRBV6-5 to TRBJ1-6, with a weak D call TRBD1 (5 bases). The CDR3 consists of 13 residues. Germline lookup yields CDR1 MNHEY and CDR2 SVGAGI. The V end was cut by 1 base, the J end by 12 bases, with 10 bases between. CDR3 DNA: TGTGCCAGCAGTTACTGGGAACAGGAACCCCTCCACTTT. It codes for CASSYWEQEPLHF.

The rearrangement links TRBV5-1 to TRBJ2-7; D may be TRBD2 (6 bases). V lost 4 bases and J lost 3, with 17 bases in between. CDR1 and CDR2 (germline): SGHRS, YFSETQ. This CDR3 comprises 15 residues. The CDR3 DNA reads TGCGCCAGCAGCCCAGGAGGGGACCGAGGCTACGAGCAGTACTTC. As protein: CASSPGGDRGYEQYF.

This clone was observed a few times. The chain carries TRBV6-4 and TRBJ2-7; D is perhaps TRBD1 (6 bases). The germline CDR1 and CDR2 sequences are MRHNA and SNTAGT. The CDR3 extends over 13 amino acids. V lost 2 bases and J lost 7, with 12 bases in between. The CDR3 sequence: CASSDTAGDEQYF. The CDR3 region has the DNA TGTGCCAGCAGTGACACGGCAGGGGATGAGCAGTACTTC.

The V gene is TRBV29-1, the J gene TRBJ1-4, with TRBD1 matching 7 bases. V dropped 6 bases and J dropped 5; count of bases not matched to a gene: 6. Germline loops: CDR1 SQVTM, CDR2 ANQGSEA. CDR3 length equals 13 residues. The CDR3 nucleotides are TGCAGCGTCGGGACAGTCCCCAATGAAAAACTGTTTTTT. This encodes CSVGTVPNEKLFF.

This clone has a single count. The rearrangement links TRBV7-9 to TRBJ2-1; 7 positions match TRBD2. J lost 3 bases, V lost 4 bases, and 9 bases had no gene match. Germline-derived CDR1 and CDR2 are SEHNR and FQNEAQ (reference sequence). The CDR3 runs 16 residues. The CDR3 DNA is TGTGCCAGCAGCTCCCCTCTAGCGGAAAACTACAATGAGCAGTTCTTC. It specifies CASSSPLAENYNEQFF.

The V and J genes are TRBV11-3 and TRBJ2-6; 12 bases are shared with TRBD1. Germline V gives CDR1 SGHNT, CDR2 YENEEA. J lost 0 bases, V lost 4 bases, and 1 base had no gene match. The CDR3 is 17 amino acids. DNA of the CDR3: TGTGCCAGCAGCTCGGGACAGGGGGCCTCTGGGGCCAACGTCCTGACTTTC. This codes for CASSSGQGASGANVLTF.